A single sample gave rise to the 21 T cell receptor beta chains below, sequenced in a study of blood T cells in healthy people across ages. PCR was performed a second time for 7 to 11 cycles using a sample-barcoded 5' primer and a J-beta primer mix. From the 5' RACE reads, TCRdb called clonotypes with MiXCR, one entry per CDR3 protein. The data hold some 1.4 million distinct CDR3 sequences, with 42% observed a single time. The specimen sequenced was blood. These receptors all stem from a woman aged 18-29 years in good health.

This clonotype was seen a handful of times. J is TRBJ2-7 and V is TRBV5-1, with D possibly called TRBD1 or TRBD2 (5 bases each). CDR1 SGHRS and CDR2 YFSETQ come from the germline V gene. The CDR3 runs 16 residues. V shed 2 bases and J shed 0 bases, with 15 bases lying between them. CDR3 nucleotide sequence: TGCGCCAGCAGCTTACCGGGACCCCAAAGCTCCTACGAGCAGTACTTC. Amino acid sequence: CASSLPGPQSSYEQYF. The full variable domain, in which reference TRBV5-1 and TRBJ2-7 provide the parts outside the CDR3, is KAGVTQTPRYLIKTRGQQVTLSCSPISGHRSVSWYQQTPGQGLQFLFEYFSETQRNKGNFPGRFSGRQFSNSRSEMNVSTLELGDSALYLCASSLPGPQSSYEQYFGPGTRLTVT.

V and J are TRBV4-1 and TRBJ2-5; TRBD2 is a possible D gene (6 bases). The CDR3 contains 12 residues. CDR1 and CDR2 (germline): MGHRA, YSYEKL. Trimming left V 4 bases short and J 11 bases short, with 14 bases between. In nucleotides, the CDR3 is TGCGCCAGCAGCCCTGGGAATCGGGAGCAGTACTTC. Translating gives CASSPGNREQYF.

The V gene is TRBV20-1, the J gene TRBJ2-5, with 8 bases identical to TRBD1. J gave up 4 bases and V 1 base, and 11 bases lay outside the gene matches. From germline, CDR1 is DFQATT and CDR2 SNEGSKA (reference sequence). The CDR3 extends over 16 amino acids. In nucleotides, the CDR3 is TGCAGTGCTAGAGGGACAGGGTGGGGCTCCGGAGAGACCCAGTACTTC. Residues: CSARGTGWGSGETQYF.

The chain employs TRBV24-1 and TRBJ2-3; D is uncertain. The V gene's germline CDR1 is KGHDR and CDR2 SFDVKD. The CDR3 spans 14 residues. V dropped 4 bases and J dropped 1 base, with 8 bases sitting between them. CDR3 nucleotide sequence: TGTGCCACCAGTGAGGCGAAGGGCACAGATACGCAGTATTTT. It is translated as CATSEAKGTDTQYF.

This clonotype showed up just a few times. The J gene is TRBJ2-7, the V gene TRBV5-5; no firm D call. The CDR3 sequence is 13 residues long. Germline lookup yields CDR1 SGHKS and CDR2 YYEKEE (reference sequence). V gave up 0 bases and J gave up 3 bases, with 7 bases separating them. CDR3 residues: CASSLGIIYEQYF. CDR3 DNA: TGTGCCAGCAGCTTGGGGATCATCTACGAGCAGTACTTC.

V gene TRBV6-5 combines with J gene TRBJ1-1; TRBD1 aligns across 7 bases. Trimming cost V 5 bases and J 0 bases; bases outside gene matches: 3. Germline values: CDR1 MNHEY, CDR2 SVGAGI. The CDR3 is 14 amino acids. The DNA for the CDR3 is TGTGCCAGCAGTGTCAGGGGGGTGAACACTGAAGCTTTCTTT. This codes for CASSVRGVNTEAFF.

CDR3: CSASSGGELNEQFF. In nucleotides, the CDR3 is TGCAGTGCTAGTAGTGGCGGGGAACTCAATGAGCAGTTCTTC. The chain combines TRBV20-1 with TRBJ2-1, with D perhaps matching TRBD2 (6 bases). This CDR3 is built from 14 residues. Trimming took 3 bases from V and 6 from J, leaving 15 bases between them. Germline V gene sequence: CDR1 DFQATT, CDR2 SNEGSKA (reference sequence).

There are a few counts of this clonotype. The chain joins TRBV28 to TRBJ2-7; D could derive from TRBD1 or TRBD2 (5 bases each). The CDR3 covers 13 residues. Per the germline V gene, CDR1 is MDHEN and CDR2 is SYDVKM. The V end lost 2 bases, the J end lost 6 bases, and 11 bases lay between the germline ends. CDR3 in amino acids: CASSLGGSREQYF. Here the CDR3 DNA reads TGTGCCAGCAGTTTAGGGGGTTCCCGCGAGCAGTACTTC.

This clonotype has at least ten counts. The rearrangement uses TRBV4-1 and TRBJ2-5; possibly TRBD1 for D (5 bases). Germline V gene sequence: CDR1 MGHRA, CDR2 YSYEKL. The V gene lost 1 base and the J gene lost 2 bases, with 8 bases spanning the gap. The CDR3 spans 14 residues. Written as DNA, the CDR3 is TGCGCCAGCAGCCAAGGTGGGGCTCAAGAGACCCAGTACTTC. It yields the protein CASSQGGAQETQYF.

The genes are TRBV27 and TRBJ1-3, with 7 bases that match TRBD1. The CDR3 is made up of 15 amino acids. The J segment lost 0 bases and the V segment lost 7 bases, leaving 6 bases of the junction unmatched. Germline CDR1 MNHEY, CDR2 SMNVEV (reference sequence). The CDR3 loop is CASKTGQSSGNTIYF. The CDR3 coding sequence is TGTGCCAGCAAGACGGGACAGAGCTCTGGAAACACCATATATTTT.

Written as DNA, the CDR3 is TGTGCCAGTAGTATCCTGGGGTCGGGTGTGTATAGCAATCAGCCCCAGCATTTT. It yields the protein CASSILGSGVYSNQPQHF. The chain carries TRBV19 and TRBJ1-5; D remains unclear. V was cut by 3 bases and J by 0 bases, with 18 bases left in between. The length of the CDR3 is 18 residues. Germline values: CDR1 LNHDA, CDR2 SQIVND (reference sequence). The full variable domain, with the rest looked up from reference TRBV19 and TRBJ1-5, is DGGITQSPKYLFRKEGQNVTLSCEQNLNHDAMYWYRQDPGQGLRLIYYSQIVNDFQKGDIAEGYSVSREKKESFPLTVTSAQKNPTAFYLCASSILGSGVYSNQPQHFGDGTRLSIL.

CDR3 residues: CASSQGGSYDQPQHF. As DNA, the CDR3 is TGCGCCAGCAGCCAGGGGGGCAGTTACGATCAGCCCCAGCATTTT. V usage is TRBV5-1 and J usage is TRBJ1-5; 7 bases map to TRBD1. The CDR3 has 15 residues. V was clipped by 4 bases and J by 5 bases; unmatched bases: 9. Germline loops: CDR1 SGHRS, CDR2 YFSETQ.

The rearrangement links TRBV3-1 to TRBJ1-2, with 7 bases lining up with TRBD1. CDR1 and CDR2 (germline): LGHDT, YNNKEL (reference sequence). CDR3 length equals 15 residues. J gave up 2 bases and V 2 bases, and 5 bases lay outside the gene matches. CDR3 sequence: CASSQRIQGNYGYTF. As DNA, the CDR3 is TGTGCCAGCAGCCAACGGATACAGGGGAACTATGGCTACACCTTC.

The chain joins TRBV12-5 to TRBJ2-7, with D unresolved. In germline, CDR1 is LGHNT, CDR2 FRNRAP. Trimming stripped 0 bases from V and 3 bases from J, with 9 bases between. The CDR3 consists of 14 residues. The CDR3 loop is CASGLVPQIYEQYF. The CDR3, as DNA: TGTGCTAGTGGTTTGGTACCACAGATCTACGAGCAGTACTTC.

This clonotype was detected only a few times. The chain combines TRBV10-3 with TRBJ2-1, with TRBD2 matching 15 bases. CDR3 length: 16 amino acids. Germline assignment: CDR1 ENHRY and CDR2 SYGVKD. The trim removed 6 bases at V and 6 bases at J, leaving 6 bases unmatched. The chain's CDR3 is CAISWTSGGAGNEQFF. CDR3 in DNA: TGTGCCATCAGCTGGACTAGCGGGGGGGCCGGCAATGAGCAGTTCTTC.

A few counts support this clonotype. The chain has TRBV20-1 and TRBJ2-7; 7 nucleotides match TRBD1. There are 15 residues in the CDR3. V was pared by 1 base and J by 0 bases, with 6 bases of the junction left unmatched. The germline gives CDR1 DFQATT, CDR2 SNEGSKA (reference sequence). The CDR3 DNA reads as TGCAGTGCTAGAGGCCCCGGGACAGTCTCCTACGAGCAGTACTTC. Encoded protein: CSARGPGTVSYEQYF.

The table lists this clonotype with a few counts. V usage is TRBV25-1 and J usage is TRBJ2-5; TRBD2 matches at 11 bases. The J call is in doubt because the DNA end fits TRBJ2-7 better. Germline loops: CDR1 MGHDK, CDR2 SYGVNS. This CDR3 has 13 amino acids. The CDR3 bases are TGTGCCAGCAGTGAACTAGCGGGAGGCGAGCAGTACTTC. This sequence encodes CASSELAGGEQYF.

The rearrangement uses TRBV19 and TRBJ1-1, with D possibly matching TRBD1 (6 bases). The germline CDR1 and CDR2 sequences are LNHDA and SQIVND (reference sequence). Trimming removed 4 bases at V and 4 bases at J, with 13 bases between. This CDR3 is built from 14 residues. CDR3: CASSTGQKSTEAFF. The DNA of the CDR3 is TGTGCCAGTAGTACCGGACAGAAGAGCACTGAAGCTTTCTTT.

CDR3 in amino acids: CASTRDRGWSDTQYF. Written as DNA, the CDR3 is TGTGCCAGCACTCGGGACAGGGGGTGGTCAGATACGCAGTATTTT. This sequence joins TRBV12-3 or TRBV12-4 and TRBJ2-3; 11 positions agree with TRBD1. This CDR3 is built from 15 residues. Trimming removed 7 bases from V and 4 bases from J; junction bases left unmatched: 7.

The chain recombines TRBV5-1 with TRBJ2-1; 13 bases are a match to TRBD2. Germline assignment: CDR1 SGHRS and CDR2 YFSETQ. This CDR3 is 17 amino acids long. V shed 0 bases, J shed 7 bases, and the junction held 7 bases outside the gene matches. The chain's CDR3 is CASSLAELAGGLNEQFF. The CDR3 bases are TGCGCCAGCAGCTTGGCGGAACTAGCGGGGGGGTTGAATGAGCAGTTCTTC. Full variable domain (outside the CDR3, taken from reference TRBV5-1 and TRBJ2-1): KAGVTQTPRYLIKTRGQQVTLSCSPISGHRSVSWYQQTPGQGLQFLFEYFSETQRNKGNFPGRFSGRQFSNSRSEMNVSTLELGDSALYLCASSLAELAGGLNEQFFGPGTRLTVL.

This chain uses TRBV10-3 with TRBJ2-5, with 9 bases matching TRBD2. Judging by the DNA end, TRBJ2-7 fits better; the J call may be wrong. Germline lookup yields CDR1 ENHRY and CDR2 SYGVKD. CDR3 length: 13 residues. CDR3 nucleotides: TGTGCCGCCGGGCGGGAGGGGGACTACGAGCAGTACTTC. Translated, it gives CAAGREGDYEQYF.